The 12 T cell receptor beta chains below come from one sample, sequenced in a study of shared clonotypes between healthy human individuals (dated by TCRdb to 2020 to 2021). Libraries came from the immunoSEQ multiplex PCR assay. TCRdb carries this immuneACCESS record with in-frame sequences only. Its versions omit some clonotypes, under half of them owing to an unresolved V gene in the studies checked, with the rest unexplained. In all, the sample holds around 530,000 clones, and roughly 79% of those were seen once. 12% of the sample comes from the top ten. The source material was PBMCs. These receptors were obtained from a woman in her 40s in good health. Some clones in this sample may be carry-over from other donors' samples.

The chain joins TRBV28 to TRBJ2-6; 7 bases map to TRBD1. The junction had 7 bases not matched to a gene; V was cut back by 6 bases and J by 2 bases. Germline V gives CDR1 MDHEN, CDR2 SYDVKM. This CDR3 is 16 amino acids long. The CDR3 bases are TGTGCCAGCAGGGTCACAGGGGCACCTGGGGCCAACGTCCTGACTTTC. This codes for CASRVTGAPGANVLTF.

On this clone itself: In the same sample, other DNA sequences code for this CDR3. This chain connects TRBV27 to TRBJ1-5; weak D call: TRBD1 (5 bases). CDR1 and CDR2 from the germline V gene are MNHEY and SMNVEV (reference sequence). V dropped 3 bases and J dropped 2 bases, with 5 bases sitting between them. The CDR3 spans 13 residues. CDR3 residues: CASSFRGNQPQHF. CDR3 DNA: TGTGCCAGCAGTTTCAGGGGCAATCAGCCCCAGCATTTT.

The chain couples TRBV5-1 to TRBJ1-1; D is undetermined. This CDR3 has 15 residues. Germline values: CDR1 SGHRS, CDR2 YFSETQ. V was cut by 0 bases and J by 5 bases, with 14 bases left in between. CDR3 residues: CASSLGGSRWTEAFF. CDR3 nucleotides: TGCGCCAGCAGCTTGGGTGGCAGCCGTTGGACTGAAGCTTTCTTT.

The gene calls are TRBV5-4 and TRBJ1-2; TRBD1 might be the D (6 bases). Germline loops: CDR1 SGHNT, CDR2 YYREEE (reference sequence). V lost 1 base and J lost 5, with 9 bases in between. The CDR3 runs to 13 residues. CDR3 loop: CASSLSRGYGYTF. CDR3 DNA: TGTGCCAGCAGCTTGTCCAGGGGATATGGCTACACCTTC.

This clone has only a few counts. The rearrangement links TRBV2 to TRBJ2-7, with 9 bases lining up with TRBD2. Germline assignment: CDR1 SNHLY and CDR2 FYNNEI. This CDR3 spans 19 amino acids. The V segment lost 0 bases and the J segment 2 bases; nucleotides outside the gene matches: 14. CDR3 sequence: CASSEALRRLAGTPYEQYF. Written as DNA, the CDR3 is TGTGCCAGCAGTGAAGCGCTTCGTCGGCTAGCGGGAACTCCCTACGAGCAGTACTTC.

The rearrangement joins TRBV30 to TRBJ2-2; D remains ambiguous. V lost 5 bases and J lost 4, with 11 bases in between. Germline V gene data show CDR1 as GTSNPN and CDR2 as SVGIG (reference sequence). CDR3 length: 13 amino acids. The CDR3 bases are TGTGCCTGGGGGCGTGAGGTCACCGGGGAGCTGTTTTTT. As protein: CAWGREVTGELFF.

The CDR3 DNA follows: TGTGCCAGCAGCCCCCAAGAAAGCTCTGGAAACACCATATATTTT. This translates into CASSPQESSGNTIYF. The chain links TRBV14 to TRBJ1-3; D gene ambiguous. Germline-derived CDR1 and CDR2 are SGHDN and FVKESK. The CDR3 loop spans 15 amino acids. Trimming stripped 4 bases from V and 0 bases from J, with 10 bases between.

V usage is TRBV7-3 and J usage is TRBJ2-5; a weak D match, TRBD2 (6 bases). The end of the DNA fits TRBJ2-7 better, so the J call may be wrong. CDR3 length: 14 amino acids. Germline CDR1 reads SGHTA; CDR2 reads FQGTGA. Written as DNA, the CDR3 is TGTGCCAGCAGCCCTAGCGCAGCTTCCTACGAGCAGTACTTC. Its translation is CASSPSAASYEQYF.

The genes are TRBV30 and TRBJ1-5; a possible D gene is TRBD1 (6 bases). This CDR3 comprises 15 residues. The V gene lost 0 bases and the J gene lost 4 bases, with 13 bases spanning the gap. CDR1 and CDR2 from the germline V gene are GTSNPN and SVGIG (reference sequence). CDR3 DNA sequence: TGTGCCTGGAGTGTACTGACAGGAGCTAATCAGCCCCAGCATTTT. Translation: CAWSVLTGANQPQHF.

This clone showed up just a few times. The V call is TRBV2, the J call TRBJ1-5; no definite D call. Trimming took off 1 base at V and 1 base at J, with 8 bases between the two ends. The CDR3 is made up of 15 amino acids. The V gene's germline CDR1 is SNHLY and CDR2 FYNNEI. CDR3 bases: TGTGCCAGCAGTGAAGGACGCAAGAGCAATCAGCCCCAGCATTTT. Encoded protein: CASSEGRKSNQPQHF. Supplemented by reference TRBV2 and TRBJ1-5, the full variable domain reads EPEVTQTPSHQVTQMGQEVILRCVPISNHLYFYWYRQILGQKVEFLVSFYNNEISEKSEIFDDQFSVERPDGSNFTLKIRSTKLEDSAMYFCASSEGRKSNQPQHFGDGTRLSIL.

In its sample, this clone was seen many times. CDR3 protein: CASSLNVNTEAFF. The CDR3 DNA is TGTGCCAGCAGCTTAAATGTGAACACTGAAGCTTTCTTT. The chain employs TRBV7-3 and TRBJ1-1; no clear D. V was shortened by 1 base and J by 0 bases, with 3 bases between the two germline ends. The CDR3 runs 13 residues. CDR1 SGHTA and CDR2 FQGTGA come from the germline V gene. Together with reference TRBV7-3 and TRBJ1-1, the CDR3 gives the full variable domain: GAGVSQTPSNKVTEKGKYVELRCDPISGHTALYWYRQSLGQGPEFLIYFQGTGAADDSGLPNDRFFAVRPEGSVSTLKIQRTERGDSAVYLCASSLNVNTEAFFGQGTRLTVV.

The CDR3 nucleotides are TGTGCCAGCTCACCTGGAGAGTCCCAGCCCCAGCATTTT. It is translated as CASSPGESQPQHF. The V call is TRBV18, the J call TRBJ1-5, with no clear D. V lost 3 bases and J 7 bases, leaving 10 bases between the germline ends. CDR1 and CDR2 from the germline V gene are KGHSH and LQKENI. CDR3 length: 13 residues.